The 16 T cell receptor beta chains given below trace back to one sample, sequenced in a study of blood T cell repertoires in COVID-19. Produced via immunoSEQ multiplex PCR; TCRdb's table is partial and in-frame only. The sample lists about 140,000 clones, roughly 89% occurring once. The source material was peripheral blood. These receptors originate from a human donor in a cohort sampled during active COVID-19.

The V call is TRBV3-1 (or the pseudogene TRBV3-2), the J call TRBJ2-5; 10 bases match TRBD2. Germline CDR1 LGHDT, CDR2 YNNKEL (reference sequence). The CDR3 consists of 15 residues. The junction had 1 base not matched to a gene; V was cut back by 1 base and J by 2 bases. In DNA, the CDR3 is TGTGCCAGCAGCCAAGGGACTAGCGGTCAAGAGACCCAGTACTTC. Translated, it gives CASSQGTSGQETQYF.

The rearrangement joins TRBV5-1 to TRBJ2-3; 8 bases fit TRBD1. In germline, CDR1 is SGHRS, CDR2 YFSETQ. V was pared by 0 bases and J by 4 bases, with 4 bases of the junction left unmatched. There are 15 residues in the CDR3. The CDR3: CASSLEQGAADTQYF. In DNA, the CDR3 is TGCGCCAGCAGCTTGGAGCAGGGGGCCGCAGATACGCAGTATTTT.

This rearrangement joins TRBV24-1 to TRBJ2-5, with D possibly matching TRBD2 (6 bases). Germline loops: CDR1 KGHDR, CDR2 SFDVKD. The CDR3 runs 15 residues. Trimming shortened V by 0 bases and J by 5 bases, and 12 bases separated the two germline ends. The CDR3 DNA follows: TGTGCCACCAGTGATTTGGGGGGGATTGACGAGACCCAGTACTTC. Its translation is CATSDLGGIDETQYF.

The rearrangement joins TRBV2 to TRBJ2-7; TRBD1 agrees at 8 bases. Germline V CDR1 and CDR2: SNHLY, FYNNEI. V trimming: 6 bases; J trimming: 3 bases; junction bases outside the gene matches: 7. CDR3 length: 14 amino acids. The CDR3 loop is CASSRQGSLYEQYF. In DNA form, the CDR3 reads TGTGCCAGCAGCCGACAGGGGTCTCTCTACGAGCAGTACTTC.

The gene calls are TRBV9 and TRBJ2-5; D is unresolved. Between the trimmed V and J ends, which lost 0 bases and 5 bases, there was a span of 14 bases. The CDR3 is 15 amino acids. Looked up from germline, CDR1 is SGDLS and CDR2 is YYNGEE. The CDR3 is CASSVAPTRHETQYF. The CDR3 DNA is TGTGCCAGCAGCGTAGCTCCGACACGCCACGAGACCCAGTACTTC.

The V call is TRBV28, the J call TRBJ1-4, with 7 bases identical to TRBD1. CDR3 size: 16 residues. The V gene end was trimmed by 5 bases and the J gene end by 0 bases; junction bases not matched to a gene: 6. Germline CDR1 is MDHEN and CDR2 is SYDVKM. For the CDR3, the DNA is TGTGCCAGCAGTAACCCCAGGGGGGCAACTAATGAAAAACTGTTTTTT. Residues: CASSNPRGATNEKLFF.

This clone was counted a few times. The chain joins TRBV2 to TRBJ2-7, with D possibly TRBD1 on 7 matching bases. Germline lookup yields CDR1 SNHLY and CDR2 FYNNEI. V lost 7 bases, J lost 6 bases, and 19 bases lay in between. The CDR3 is 14 amino acids. As DNA, the CDR3 is TGTGCCAGCACCCTCAGGGGGAGGTACGGCGAGCAGTACTTC. Amino acid sequence: CASTLRGRYGEQYF.

This rearrangement joins TRBV18 to TRBJ2-5; no clear D gene. The V end lost 4 bases, the J end lost 3 bases, and 15 bases lay between the germline ends. CDR1 and CDR2 from the germline V gene are KGHSH and LQKENI. The CDR3 consists of 15 residues. This chain's CDR3 is CASSLTTGIKETQYF. For the CDR3, the DNA is TGTGCCAGCTCACTCACAACGGGTATCAAAGAGACCCAGTACTTC.

This clone was detected only once. The CDR3 region is CASRQLTNTGELFF. DNA of the CDR3: TGTGCCAGCAGACAGCTTACGAACACCGGGGAGCTGTTTTTT. The J gene is TRBJ2-2, the V gene TRBV5-5; D is undetermined. Trimming shortened V by 5 bases and J by 0 bases, and 8 bases separated the two germline ends. Germline V CDR1 and CDR2: SGHKS, YYEKEE (reference sequence). The CDR3 is made up of 14 amino acids.

The chain links TRBV21-1 to TRBJ1-4; the listed D gene, TRBD1, was not tested against the DNA. TRBV21-1 is a pseudogene. The CDR3 length is 11 residues. The CDR3 DNA sequence: TGTGCCGCAGGGGGCGGTGAAAAACTGTTTTTT. Its translation is CAAGGGEKLFF.

The genes are TRBV9 and TRBJ2-2; 10 bases line up with TRBD1. Germline lookup yields CDR1 SGDLS and CDR2 YYNGEE. Trimming cost V 7 bases and J 4 bases; bases outside gene matches: 4. The CDR3 extends over 14 amino acids. CDR3 sequence reads: CASGGQGSTGELFF. The CDR3 DNA is TGTGCCAGCGGGGGACAGGGGAGCACCGGGGAGCTGTTTTTT.

Only a few counts were recorded for this clone. This chain connects TRBV28 to TRBJ1-3; D may be TRBD1 (6 bases). V was trimmed by 4 bases and J by 3 bases, leaving 16 bases between them. The germline CDR1 and CDR2 sequences are MDHEN and SYDVKM. This CDR3 spans 16 amino acids. The CDR3 bases are TGTGCCAGCAGTTCCCCCCAGGGGCTAATTGGAAACACCATATATTTT. Protein sequence: CASSSPQGLIGNTIYF.

The chain carries TRBV27 and TRBJ2-7, with D possibly matching TRBD1 (5 bases). The CDR3 contains 14 residues. Trimming left V 6 bases short and J 5 bases short, with 17 bases between. The germline CDR1 and CDR2 sequences are MNHEY and SMNVEV (reference sequence). The CDR3 spells CASSPRAIAHEQYF. In DNA, the CDR3 is TGTGCCAGCAGCCCCAGGGCAATCGCTCACGAGCAGTACTTC.

The genes are TRBV9 and TRBJ1-1, with D perhaps matching TRBD1 (5 bases). Deletions cut 5 bases from V and 7 bases from J, with 15 bases between. The CDR3 is made up of 13 amino acids. The germline CDR1 and CDR2 sequences are SGDLS and YYNGEE. The CDR3 bases are TGTGCCAGCAGTAAAGAATGGGGCAGTGAAGCTTTCTTT. Its translation: CASSKEWGSEAFF. Full variable domain (remainder filled in from reference TRBV9 and TRBJ1-1): DSGVTQTPKHLITATGQRVTLRCSPRSGDLSVYWYQQSLDQGLQFLIQYYNGEERAKGNILERFSAQQFPDLHSELNLSSLELGDSALYFCASSKEWGSEAFFGQGTRLTVV.

The chain couples TRBV11-3 to TRBJ2-7, with unresolved D. This CDR3 has 15 amino acids. Germline V gives CDR1 SGHNT, CDR2 YENEEA. With 1 base removed from V and 0 bases from J, the gap between germline ends came to 10 bases. The CDR3 loop reads CASSLVSSSSYEQYF. CDR3 nucleotides: TGTGCCAGCAGCTTAGTGTCTTCGAGCTCCTACGAGCAGTACTTC.

The chain links TRBV19 to TRBJ2-5; 8 positions agree with TRBD2. Germline values: CDR1 LNHDA, CDR2 SQIVND (reference sequence). This CDR3 contains 18 residues. V lost 5 bases to trimming and J lost 4 bases; unmatched junction nucleotides: 18. In nucleotides, the CDR3 is TGTGCCAGTAGTTCAGGACTAGCCGGGGTGTGGGCCCCAGAGACCCAGTACTTC. Its translation: CASSSGLAGVWAPETQYF.